Below are 12 T cell receptor beta chains sequenced from a single sample in a study of T cell changes during pregnancy in multiple sclerosis. The protocol was immunoSEQ multiplex PCR, while the TCRdb copy is restricted to in-frame clones and leaves out a portion. The sample has just under 95,000 clones, 85% to 95% seen once. The material sequenced was peripheral blood, taken in the first trimester of pregnancy. The source of these receptors is a female donor with multiple sclerosis, enrolled in a pregnancy study.

This chain links TRBV2 with TRBJ2-7, with TRBD1 matching 11 bases. This CDR3 comprises 15 residues. V gave up 6 bases and J gave up 3 bases; unmatched junction bases: 7. The germline V gene has CDR1 SNHLY and CDR2 FYNNEI. CDR3 residues: CASREGQGGIYEQYF. For the CDR3, the DNA is TGTGCCAGCAGAGAGGGACAGGGGGGTATCTACGAGCAGTACTTC.

This clone was seen once. The chain uses TRBV6-6 and TRBJ1-1; TRBD1 agrees at 12 bases. The CDR3 runs to 14 residues. Germline V gives CDR1 MNHNY, CDR2 SVGAGI (reference sequence). The J segment lost 3 bases and the V segment lost 6 bases, leaving 2 bases of the junction unmatched. The CDR3 sequence is CASRGQGADTEAFF. DNA of the CDR3: TGTGCCAGCAGGGGACAGGGGGCGGACACTGAAGCTTTCTTT.

The chain recombines TRBV5-4 with TRBJ2-6, with 9 bases matching TRBD1. This CDR3 spans 19 amino acids. Germline V gene lookup returns CDR1 SGHNT and CDR2 YYREEE (reference sequence). The V gene end was trimmed by 4 bases and the J gene end by 1 base; junction bases not matched to a gene: 12. The chain's CDR3 is CASSGGGQGSRSGANVLTF. In DNA, the CDR3 is TGTGCCAGCAGCGGGGGGGGACAGGGCAGCCGTTCTGGGGCCAACGTCCTGACTTTC.

The chain joins TRBV5-8 to TRBJ1-4, with D possibly TRBD1 on 6 matching bases. Germline V CDR1 and CDR2: SGHTS, YDEGEE. The CDR3 sequence is 15 residues long. V lost 0 bases, J lost 5 bases, and 11 bases lay in between. The CDR3 DNA reads as TGTGCCAGCAGCTTGGCCCGGGGGGCGAATGAAAAACTGTTTTTT. Its protein is CASSLARGANEKLFF. Drawing the rest from reference TRBV5-8 and TRBJ1-4, the complete variable domain is EAGVTQSPTHLIKTRGQQATLRCSPISGHTSVYWYQQALGLGLQFLLWYDEGEERNRGNFPPRFSGRQFPNYSSELNVNALELEDSALYLCASSLARGANEKLFFGSGTQLSVL.

This chain's CDR3 is CASTLRGLYQETQYF. The CDR3 nucleotides read TGTGCCAGCACCCTCCGGGGTTTGTACCAAGAGACCCAGTACTTC. This chain uses TRBV6-5 with TRBJ2-5; possibly TRBD2 for D (5 bases). The V gene lost 7 bases and the J gene lost 0 bases, with 15 bases spanning the gap. Germline assignment: CDR1 MNHEY and CDR2 SVGAGI. CDR3 size: 15 residues.

The rearrangement links TRBV27 to TRBJ2-1, with 13 bases lining up with TRBD2. The CDR3 has 16 amino acids. Unmatched junction bases numbered 11, after V lost 6 bases and J lost 9 bases. CDR1 and CDR2 (germline): MNHEY, SMNVEV (reference sequence). The CDR3 spells CASRGLAGQRVGEQFF. The CDR3 coding sequence is TGTGCCAGCAGGGGACTAGCGGGGCAGAGAGTCGGTGAGCAGTTCTTC.

A single count supports this clone. The chain combines TRBV18 with TRBJ2-3; TRBD2 agrees at 9 bases. With V trimmed by 2 bases and J by 2 bases, 8 bases remained unmatched. Germline values: CDR1 KGHSH, CDR2 LQKENI. The CDR3 runs 17 residues. For the CDR3, the DNA is TGTGCCAGCTCACCAAGGACTAGCGTGGTTCCCACAGATACGCAGTATTTT. It translates to CASSPRTSVVPTDTQYF.

The CDR3 spells CASIEEEASGYTF. DNA for the CDR3: TGTGCCAGCATCGAGGAGGAGGCTTCTGGCTACACCTTC. This chain links TRBV2 with TRBJ1-2; D not resolved. This CDR3 is built from 13 residues. Germline CDR1 is SNHLY and CDR2 is FYNNEI. V was cut by 7 bases and J by 7 bases, with 16 bases left in between.

For the CDR3, the DNA is TGCGCCAGCAGCTTGACAGTTAGTACTGAAGCTTTCTTT. It codes for CASSLTVSTEAFF. The genes are TRBV4-3 and TRBJ1-1, with D tentatively TRBD1 (5 bases). CDR1 LGHNA and CDR2 YSLEER come from the germline V gene. V was shortened by 5 bases and J by 5 bases, with 12 bases between the two germline ends. The CDR3 is made up of 13 amino acids.

This clone appeared a few times. V gene TRBV7-9 combines with J gene TRBJ2-1; 8 nucleotides agree with TRBD2. The CDR3 sequence is 14 residues long. With 5 bases clipped from V and 0 bases from J, the junction kept 0 bases outside the gene matches. CDR1 and CDR2 (germline): SEHNR, FQNEAQ (reference sequence). DNA of the CDR3: TGTGCCAGCAGCAGCGGGAGCTCCTACAATGAGCAGTTCTTC. Amino acids: CASSSGSSYNEQFF.

The rearrangement links TRBV30 to TRBJ2-1; a weak D match, TRBD2 (5 bases). Per the germline V gene, CDR1 is GTSNPN and CDR2 is SVGIG (reference sequence). The germline V and J ends were trimmed by 5 bases and 8 bases, with 19 bases remaining between them. The CDR3 totals 14 residues. CDR3 sequence: CAWYRAEVSYEQFF. CDR3 in DNA: TGTGCCTGGTACAGAGCGGAGGTGAGCTATGAGCAGTTCTTC.

The chain carries TRBV2 and TRBJ2-6; D may be TRBD1 (5 bases). The CDR3 covers 13 residues. V lost 7 bases and J 6 bases, leaving 10 bases between the germline ends. CDR1 is SNHLY and CDR2 is FYNNEI in the germline V gene. The CDR3 loop reads CASTQGKANVLTF. Written as DNA, the CDR3 is TGTGCCAGCACTCAGGGAAAGGCCAACGTCCTGACTTTC.